The 27 T cell receptor beta chains reported below all come from one sample, sequenced in a study of metastatic and nonmetastatic thyroid tumors. MiXCR re-clonotyped the PCR reads for TCRdb. In the table there are 13,000 or so clones, approximately 20% of which are singletons. Each patient went into thyroid surgery without having received any treatment. Material: adjacent normal tissue. The receptors originated from a female donor with papillary thyroid cancer or a benign thyroid nodule (not recorded which). Some clones in this sample may be carry-over from other donors' samples.

The chain has TRBV19 and TRBJ1-4; D ambiguous. Germline lookup yields CDR1 LNHDA and CDR2 SQIVND (reference sequence). The CDR3 is 13 residues long. The V and J ends lost 7 bases and 8 bases respectively, with 14 bases between them. CDR3 nucleotide sequence: TGTGCCAGTACCGGACCGATCAGAGAAAAACTGTTTTTT. Encoded protein: CASTGPIREKLFF. The full variable domain, its missing parts supplied by reference TRBV19 and TRBJ1-4, is DGGITQSPKYLFRKEGQNVTLSCEQNLNHDAMYWYRQDPGQGLRLIYYSQIVNDFQKGDIAEGYSVSREKKESFPLTVTSAQKNPTAFYLCASTGPIREKLFFGSGTQLSVL.

This clone was counted between two and nine times. The chain carries TRBV28 and TRBJ1-2; D is uncertain. V shed 5 bases and J shed 3 bases, with 25 bases lying between them. The CDR3 contains 18 residues. Germline loops: CDR1 MDHEN, CDR2 SYDVKM. CDR3 in DNA: TGTGCCAGCAGTCCCTCGAGCCGGATCCGATTTATGGACTATGGCTACACCTTC. As protein: CASSPSSRIRFMDYGYTF.

This clone is classed as medium-sized. This chain joins TRBV6-1 and TRBJ2-4; 9 bases are shared with TRBD1. Germline V lookup: CDR1 MNHNS, CDR2 SASEGT. The length of the CDR3 is 18 residues. With V trimmed by 8 bases and J by 0 bases, 14 bases remained unmatched. CDR3 sequence reads: CASATFPGTGLAKNIQYF. CDR3 in DNA: TGTGCCAGCGCGACCTTCCCCGGGACAGGGCTAGCCAAAAACATTCAGTACTTC.

Ten or more counts support this clone. The chain employs TRBV20-1 and TRBJ2-5; D is possibly TRBD2 (5 bases). Germline V gene data show CDR1 as DFQATT and CDR2 as SNEGSKA (reference sequence). This CDR3 has 15 residues. V dropped 1 base and J dropped 3 bases, with 15 bases sitting between them. The chain's CDR3 is CSARGGSTGEETQYF. CDR3 nucleotide sequence: TGCAGTGCTAGAGGTGGATCGACCGGGGAAGAGACCCAGTACTTC.

This clone was observed many times. The rearrangement joins TRBV9 to TRBJ1-3; D gene unclear. This CDR3 has 15 amino acids. Deletions cut 4 bases from V and 4 bases from J, with 15 bases between. Germline lookup yields CDR1 SGDLS and CDR2 YYNGEE. The CDR3 nucleotides read TGTGCCAGCAGCCCCGAGGGAGGGAAGGGAAACACCATATATTTT. Amino acids: CASSPEGGKGNTIYF.

The sample holds a few counts of this clone. The rearrangement joins TRBV6-6 to TRBJ1-1, with D unclear. This CDR3 contains 14 residues. The germline V and J ends were trimmed by 2 bases and 3 bases, with 10 bases remaining between them. CDR1 is MNHNY, CDR2 SVGAGI, per germline (reference sequence). The CDR3 loop reads CASSYVGGDTEAFF. The CDR3 nucleotides are TGTGCCAGCAGTTACGTCGGTGGGGACACTGAAGCTTTCTTT.

A note on this clone: One end of the junction fails to match germline, which may point to a read error. As DNA, the CDR3 is TGTGCCAGCAGCGTACGCGGGGACAGCACCGGGGAGATGTTTTTT. This encodes CASSVRGDSTGEMFF. The chain links TRBV9 to TRBJ2-2; possible D gene TRBD1, 7 bases. The CDR3 is 15 amino acids. Looked up from germline, CDR1 is SGDLS and CDR2 is YYNGEE.

This clone was observed many times. The DNA of the CDR3 is TGCGCCAGCAGCTTGAGCACCGGCGGGGGCCTAATCTATGGCTACACCTTC. This gives the protein CASSLSTGGGLIYGYTF. The genes are TRBV5-1 and TRBJ1-2; the D gene is possibly TRBD1 (6 bases). Between the trimmed V and J ends, which lost 1 base and 4 bases, there was a span of 20 bases. CDR3 size: 17 residues. Germline CDR1 is SGHRS and CDR2 is YFSETQ. Together with reference TRBV5-1 and TRBJ1-2, the CDR3 gives the full variable domain: KAGVTQTPRYLIKTRGQQVTLSCSPISGHRSVSWYQQTPGQGLQFLFEYFSETQRNKGNFPGRFSGRQFSNSRSEMNVSTLELGDSALYLCASSLSTGGGLIYGYTFGSGTRLTVV.

This clone was recorded a few times. The chain joins TRBV6-5 to TRBJ2-6, with D possibly called TRBD1 or TRBD2 (5 bases each). The CDR3 is 13 amino acids. V lost 2 bases and J lost 18, with 17 bases in between. The germline CDR1 and CDR2 sequences are MNHEY and SVGAGI. The CDR3 sequence: CASSYIGANFPTF. The CDR3 DNA follows: TGTGCCAGCAGTTACATCGGGGCCAACTTCCCGACTTTC.

The rearrangement joins TRBV6-1 to TRBJ2-1; D not resolved. The length of the CDR3 is 14 residues. Germline-derived CDR1 and CDR2 are MNHNS and SASEGT. V was trimmed by 2 bases and J by 6 bases, leaving 11 bases between them. The CDR3: CASSELNSPNEQFF. The CDR3 nucleotides read TGTGCCAGCAGTGAACTAAACAGCCCCAATGAGCAGTTCTTC.

This clone is medium-sized within its sample. V usage is TRBV6-1 and J usage is TRBJ2-5; 15 positions match TRBD2. Germline CDR1 and CDR2: MNHNS and SASEGT. After removal of 8 bases from V and 2 bases from J, the junction contained 0 bases not matched to a gene. The CDR3 is 14 residues long. The DNA for the CDR3 is TGTGCCAGCGGGACTAGCGGGAGGCAAGAGACCCAGTACTTC. Its translation: CASGTSGRQETQYF.

This clone was counted only a few times. The V and J genes are TRBV5-1 and TRBJ2-1; no firm D call. This CDR3 region has 13 residues. Trimming shortened V by 4 bases and J by 2 bases, and 7 bases separated the two germline ends. Per the germline V gene, CDR1 is SGHRS and CDR2 is YFSETQ. The CDR3 loop is CASSPDPYNEQFF. The CDR3 nucleotides are TGCGCCAGCAGCCCGGACCCCTACAATGAGCAGTTCTTC.

This clone has more than one count but fewer than ten. The CDR3 coding sequence is TGTGCCAGCAGGACTACGGGGACCCGTGGGGGATACACCTTC. As protein: CASRTTGTRGGYTF. The rearrangement joins TRBV6-1 to TRBJ1-2; a possible D gene is TRBD1 (5 bases). V was clipped by 6 bases and J by 11 bases, with 22 bases between them. CDR1 is MNHNS, CDR2 SASEGT, per germline. This CDR3 has 14 amino acids.

This clone is classed as medium-sized. This chain joins TRBV27 and TRBJ2-7; the D gene could be TRBD1 or TRBD2 (5 bases each). The CDR3 has 17 residues. The germline gives CDR1 MNHEY, CDR2 SMNVEV (reference sequence). Trimming removed 5 bases at V and 3 bases at J, with 23 bases between. The CDR3 DNA sequence: TGTGCCAGCAGTCCCCGGGACCGTCCCAATGTGGGCTACGAGCAGTACTTC. Translating gives CASSPRDRPNVGYEQYF.

This clone showed up just a few times. This rearrangement joins TRBV27 to TRBJ2-1; no reliable D call. The CDR3 consists of 10 residues. V lost 8 bases to trimming and J lost 8 bases, with 7 bases between them. Germline V lookup: CDR1 MNHEY, CDR2 SMNVEV (reference sequence). CDR3 coding DNA: TGTGCCAGCGGATTCTATGAGCAGTTCTTC. It codes for CASGFYEQFF.

This chain links TRBV20-1 with TRBJ2-7, with 9 bases lining up with TRBD1. V lost 7 bases to trimming and J lost 2 bases; unmatched junction nucleotides: 9. The CDR3 covers 14 residues. Germline V gene lookup returns CDR1 DFQATT and CDR2 SNEGSKA (reference sequence). CDR3 residues: CSGSPGQGPYEQYF. In nucleotides, the CDR3 is TGCAGTGGGTCGCCGGGACAGGGTCCCTACGAGCAGTACTTC.

This clone was seen at least ten times. V and J are TRBV5-1 and TRBJ1-1; D is uncertain. CDR3 size: 17 residues. The ends were cut back, 4 bases at V and 2 bases at J, with 21 bases in the middle. Germline V gives CDR1 SGHRS, CDR2 YFSETQ. In DNA form, the CDR3 reads TGCGCCAGCAGCGGGAGGGCCCAAGACTATCCCAACACTGAAGCTTTCTTT. Amino acid sequence: CASSGRAQDYPNTEAFF.

As for this clone: Just one base apart from a much larger clone, this may be a read error. The sample carries other DNA sequences with the same CDR3. The rearrangement joins TRBV29-1 to TRBJ1-1; maybe TRBD1 (5 bases). This CDR3 has 10 residues. V was clipped by 7 bases and J by 7 bases, with 10 bases between them. Germline V gene lookup returns CDR1 SQVTM and CDR2 ANQGSEA. Here the CDR3 DNA reads TGCAGCGCGGGGACTTATGAAGCTTTCTTT. Amino acid sequence: CSAGTYEAFF.

The chain combines TRBV18 with TRBJ2-7; D is tentatively TRBD1 or TRBD2 (6 bases each). CDR1 is KGHSH, CDR2 LQKENI, per germline. V lost 2 bases and J 9 bases, leaving 17 bases between the germline ends. The CDR3 is 14 residues long. For the CDR3, the DNA is TGTGCCAGCTCACCAACGGACGAGGGGGGCGGGCAGTACTTC. This encodes CASSPTDEGGGQYF.

This clone is deemed medium-sized. The gene calls are TRBV20-1 and TRBJ2-7, with 8 bases identical to TRBD2. Germline assignment: CDR1 DFQATT and CDR2 SNEGSKA (reference sequence). This CDR3 contains 15 residues. V lost 5 bases, J lost 0 bases, and 9 bases stayed unmatched. CDR3 nucleotides: TGCAGTGCTCCCCGGGGCGGGGGGATCTCCTACGAGCAGTACTTC. It translates to CSAPRGGGISYEQYF.

There are a few counts of this clone. The V call is TRBV6-1, the J call TRBJ2-2, with no clear D. The germline V and J ends were trimmed by 7 bases and 8 bases, with 17 bases remaining between them. CDR1 and CDR2 (germline): MNHNS, SASEGT. The CDR3 covers 14 residues. The CDR3 DNA sequence: TGTGCCAGCATGATGGCAGGCCGATCTGGGGAGCTGTTTTTT. Translated, it gives CASMMAGRSGELFF.

The chain has TRBV19 and TRBJ1-5; D not certain. Germline assignment: CDR1 LNHDA and CDR2 SQIVND (reference sequence). V lost 0 bases to trimming and J lost 6 bases, with 9 bases between them. The CDR3 length is 14 residues. The CDR3: CASSIDLSRQPQHF. The CDR3 nucleotides are TGTGCCAGTAGTATAGATCTCTCCCGTCAGCCCCAGCATTTT.

V usage is TRBV20-1 and J usage is TRBJ2-1; 14 bases agree with TRBD2. This CDR3 region has 17 residues. Germline CDR1 and CDR2: DFQATT and SNEGSKA (reference sequence). V lost 1 base, J lost 0 bases, and 2 bases stayed unmatched. CDR3 in amino acids: CSARGLAGGPSYNEQFF. The CDR3 DNA reads TGCAGTGCTAGAGGACTAGCGGGAGGGCCCTCCTACAATGAGCAGTTCTTC.

This chain joins TRBV9 and TRBJ1-2; D remains ambiguous. The germline gives CDR1 SGDLS, CDR2 YYNGEE. The CDR3 contains 14 residues. Trimming pared 0 bases from V and 4 bases from J, leaving 10 bases between. The CDR3 loop is CASSVGSEAYGYTF. In DNA, the CDR3 is TGTGCCAGCAGCGTAGGCTCTGAGGCCTATGGCTACACCTTC.

As to this clone: A read error is likely, as this CDR3 ends without the conserved phenylalanine or tryptophan. The DNA is omitted, as the CDR3 cannot be located on it reliably, and the CDR3 follows TCRdb's listing. The rearrangement links TRBV5-5 to TRBJ2-6. The CDR3 sequence runs 8 residues, both termini included. Germline V CDR1 and CDR2: SGHKS, YYEKEE (reference sequence). This CDR3 is CASSAGLL.

In its sample, this clone was seen a few times. The V call is TRBV2, the J call TRBJ2-7; the match to TRBD2 covers 7 bases. CDR1 is SNHLY, CDR2 FYNNEI, per germline. V lost 7 bases and J lost 3; bases outside the gene matches: 9. This CDR3 is 14 amino acids long. The CDR3 DNA reads TGTGCCAGCACATCGGAGGCTAGCGGCTACGAGCAGTACTTC. It is translated as CASTSEASGYEQYF. The whole variable domain, filled in from reference TRBV2 and TRBJ2-7, reads EPEVTQTPSHQVTQMGQEVILRCVPISNHLYFYWYRQILGQKVEFLVSFYNNEISEKSEIFDDQFSVERPDGSNFTLKIRSTKLEDSAMYFCASTSEASGYEQYFGPGTRLTVT.

A few counts support this clone. The chain couples TRBV6-4 to TRBJ1-1; D is ambiguous. The germline gives CDR1 MRHNA, CDR2 SNTAGT. V lost 8 bases, J lost 6 bases, and 13 bases lay in between. The CDR3 loop spans 12 amino acids. This chain's CDR3 is CASQRGVSEAFF. The CDR3 bases are TGTGCCAGCCAACGGGGAGTCTCTGAAGCTTTCTTT.